The 30 T cell receptor beta chains reported below all come from one sample, sequenced in a study of beta chain features in type 1 diabetes. Reverse transcription of all isolated RNA meant that expressed TCRB transcripts were sequenced. The assay was immunoSEQ multiplex PCR, and TCRdb's table has in-frame clones only and misses some. The table lists roughly 180,000 clones, roughly an eighth of them singletons. The material sequenced was central memory CD4+ T cells from blood. These receptors all come from a woman between 18 and 29 years old in good health.

CDR3 DNA: TGTGCCAGCAGCGGTCGTACAGCGGCGCGGGGAGGCGGGGAGCTGTTTTTT. It translates to CASSGRTAARGGGELFF. The V and J genes are TRBV7-3 and TRBJ2-2, with D tentatively TRBD2 (6 bases). Between the trimmed V and J ends, which lost 5 bases and 7 bases, there was a span of 23 bases. The CDR3 contains 17 residues. CDR1 is SGHTA, CDR2 FQGTGA, per germline.

This clone was recorded a few times. Other DNA variants within this sample encode the same CDR3. This sequence joins TRBV9 and TRBJ2-6, with D possibly matching TRBD1 (5 bases). Deletions cut 1 base from V and 2 bases from J, with 7 bases between. The length of the CDR3 is 15 residues. Looked up from germline, CDR1 is SGDLS and CDR2 is YYNGEE. CDR3 in amino acids: CASSVQGTGANVLTF. For the CDR3, the DNA is TGTGCCAGCAGCGTACAGGGTACTGGGGCCAACGTCCTGACTTTC.

The table lists this clone with a few counts. This rearrangement joins TRBV11-2 to TRBJ2-1; TRBD2 might be the D (5 bases). The CDR3 has 16 residues. Germline V lookup: CDR1 SGHAT, CDR2 FQNNGV. With 6 bases removed from V and 0 bases from J, the gap between germline ends came to 15 bases. The CDR3 reads CASRSLRRSSYNEQFF. The DNA of the CDR3 is TGTGCCAGCAGATCTCTAAGGAGGAGCTCCTACAATGAGCAGTTCTTC. Combining the CDR3 with reference TRBV11-2 and TRBJ2-1 gives the whole variable domain EAGVAQSPRYKIIEKRQSVAFWCNPISGHATLYWYQQILGQGPKLLIQFQNNGVVDDSQLPKDRFSAERLKGVDSTLKIQPAKLEDSAVYLCASRSLRRSSYNEQFFGPGTRLTVL.

The chain is built from TRBV2 and TRBJ2-1; 7 bases are shared with TRBD1. The CDR3 is 15 amino acids. CDR1 is SNHLY and CDR2 is FYNNEI in the germline V gene. Trimming removed 6 bases from V and 7 bases from J; junction bases left unmatched: 12. The CDR3 bases are TGTGCCAGCAGCTCCGGGACAGAGAGAAGAAATGAGCAGTTCTTC. Translation: CASSSGTERRNEQFF. The variable domain in full, with the rest retrieved from reference TRBV2 and TRBJ2-1, is EPEVTQTPSHQVTQMGQEVILRCVPISNHLYFYWYRQILGQKVEFLVSFYNNEISEKSEIFDDQFSVERPDGSNFTLKIRSTKLEDSAMYFCASSSGTERRNEQFFGPGTRLTVL.

This chain connects TRBV20-1 to TRBJ2-1; TRBD2 agrees at 7 bases. The junction had 3 bases not matched to a gene; V was cut back by 5 bases and J by 8 bases. Germline CDR1 reads DFQATT; CDR2 reads SNEGSKA (reference sequence). This CDR3 is 11 amino acids long. CDR3 nucleotides: TGCAGTGCTGGGGGGGGTCATGAGCAGTTCTTC. It codes for CSAGGGHEQFF.

This clone has more than one count but fewer than ten. The chain links TRBV15 to TRBJ1-2; TRBD1 agrees at 9 bases. Germline CDR1 is LNHNV and CDR2 is YYDKDF (reference sequence). The V gene end was trimmed by 8 bases and the J gene end by 2 bases; junction bases not matched to a gene: 6. The CDR3 is 14 residues long. Written as DNA, the CDR3 is TGTGCCACCGACCCGGGACAGGGAAACTATGGCTACACCTTC. Protein product: CATDPGQGNYGYTF.

This clone has just a few counts. The CDR3, as DNA: TGTGCCAGCAGCCGCCCCCTAGCGGGAGAGACCCAGTACTTC. Protein product: CASSRPLAGETQYF. The genes are TRBV11-2 and TRBJ2-5, with 8 bases matching TRBD2. The V gene's germline CDR1 is SGHAT and CDR2 FQNNGV. V was pared by 5 bases and J by 4 bases, with 6 bases of the junction left unmatched. The CDR3 has 14 amino acids.

This chain uses TRBV6-6 with TRBJ2-5, with D possibly matching TRBD1 (6 bases). V dropped 4 bases and J dropped 2 bases, with 8 bases sitting between them. Germline V CDR1 and CDR2: MNHNY, SVGAGI (reference sequence). This CDR3 spans 13 amino acids. CDR3 sequence (DNA): TGTGCCAGCAGTTGGACAGTTCAAGAGACCCAGTACTTC. It codes for CASSWTVQETQYF.

V and J are TRBV7-2 and TRBJ2-1, with 9 positions matching TRBD2. This CDR3 comprises 14 residues. The V segment lost 8 bases and the J segment 5 bases; nucleotides outside the gene matches: 7. Per the germline V gene, CDR1 is SGHTA and CDR2 is FQGNSA. In DNA form, the CDR3 reads TGTGCCAGCTCCTCTGGACTAGCGCACAATGAGCAGTTCTTC. This encodes CASSSGLAHNEQFF.

This clone was counted a few times. The chain recombines TRBV29-1 with TRBJ1-5, with 8 bases fitting TRBD1. This CDR3 region has 13 residues. With 6 bases clipped from V and 6 bases from J, the junction kept 7 bases outside the gene matches. The germline gives CDR1 SQVTM, CDR2 ANQGSEA. CDR3 in amino acids: CSVQTGGSQPQHF. CDR3 nucleotides: TGCAGCGTACAAACAGGGGGGAGTCAGCCCCAGCATTTT.

The chain couples TRBV4-2 to TRBJ2-3; 9 bases line up with TRBD1. The CDR3 has 16 amino acids. V was clipped by 0 bases and J by 6 bases; unmatched bases: 7. CDR1 is LGHNA, CDR2 YNFKEQ, per germline. DNA for the CDR3: TGTGCCAGCAGCCAAGATCCGGGACAGGGAAAGGATACGCAGTATTTT. As protein: CASSQDPGQGKDTQYF.

The chain has TRBV19 and TRBJ1-5; D not resolved. V lost 3 bases to trimming and J lost 0 bases, with 12 bases between them. Germline V lookup: CDR1 LNHDA, CDR2 SQIVND (reference sequence). CDR3 length: 16 residues. Written as DNA, the CDR3 is TGTGCCAGTAGTATGAACCGCGCTACTAGCAATCAGCCCCAGCATTTT. Its protein is CASSMNRATSNQPQHF.

The V gene is TRBV10-3, the J gene TRBJ2-1; 7 positions agree with TRBD1. The germline gives CDR1 ENHRY, CDR2 SYGVKD. With 5 bases clipped from V and 6 bases from J, the junction kept 10 bases outside the gene matches. CDR3 length equals 15 residues. The CDR3 protein is CAISSGTAYGNEQFF. Written as DNA, the CDR3 is TGTGCCATCAGTTCCGGGACAGCGTACGGCAATGAGCAGTTCTTC.

CDR3 protein: CASLLTSGDNEQFF. Here the CDR3 DNA reads TGTGCCAGCCTCCTGACTAGCGGGGACAATGAGCAGTTCTTC. The V call is TRBV18, the J call TRBJ2-1; 11 bases align to TRBD2. This CDR3 is built from 14 residues. Germline V gene lookup returns CDR1 KGHSH and CDR2 LQKENI. J gave up 5 bases and V 8 bases, and 5 bases lay outside the gene matches.

V usage is TRBV18 and J usage is TRBJ2-7, with 10 bases that match TRBD1. The CDR3 covers 14 residues. Trimming at V came to 2 bases and at J to 5 bases, leaving 3 bases not matched to a gene. Germline values: CDR1 KGHSH, CDR2 LQKENI. In nucleotides, the CDR3 is TGTGCCAGCTCACCAGGGACAGGGGTGGACGAGCAGTACTTC. This gives the protein CASSPGTGVDEQYF.

Ten or more counts support this clone. The chain uses TRBV4-3 and TRBJ2-7; 11 bases map to TRBD1. Germline trimming cut 5 bases from V and 3 bases from J; bases unmatched to any gene: 6. This CDR3 has 15 amino acids. Germline V gene lookup returns CDR1 LGHNA and CDR2 YSLEER. The CDR3 DNA reads TGCGCCAGCAGCAGAGGGACAGGGGGAATCTACGAGCAGTACTTC. This gives the protein CASSRGTGGIYEQYF.

The CDR3 here is CASSVEQGEANEQFF. The DNA of the CDR3 is TGTGCCAGCAGCGTAGAACAGGGGGAGGCCAATGAGCAGTTCTTC. The gene calls are TRBV9 and TRBJ2-1, with 8 bases matching TRBD1. V dropped 0 bases and J dropped 6; count of bases not matched to a gene: 5. Germline V CDR1 and CDR2: SGDLS, YYNGEE. CDR3 length: 15 residues.

V gene TRBV4-1 combines with J gene TRBJ1-5, with D perhaps TRBD1 (5 bases). The CDR3 consists of 15 residues. V lost 0 bases to trimming and J lost 13 bases, with 19 bases between them. Germline CDR1 reads MGHRA; CDR2 reads YSYEKL. CDR3 nucleotide sequence: TGCGCCAGCAGCCAAGAGGGCTGGGGCGGGGGTCGTCAGCATTTT. This translates into CASSQEGWGGGRQHF.

This clone was detected only a few times. This rearrangement joins TRBV9 to TRBJ1-2, with a possible D match to TRBD1 (6 bases). The CDR3 is 13 residues long. In germline, CDR1 is SGDLS, CDR2 YYNGEE. The V and J ends lost 7 bases and 2 bases respectively, with 12 bases between them. CDR3 loop: CASGAGTNYGYTF. In DNA form, the CDR3 reads TGTGCCAGCGGCGCAGGGACAAACTATGGCTACACCTTC.

The chain employs TRBV25-1 and TRBJ2-1; weak D call: TRBD2 (6 bases). The germline V gene encodes CDR1 MGHDK and CDR2 SYGVNS. The V end lost 3 bases, the J end lost 0 bases, and 18 bases lay between the germline ends. CDR3 size: 18 residues. The CDR3 DNA is TGTGCCAGCAGTGATCAAGCGGGCCCGGCGAGCTCCTACAATGAGCAGTTCTTC. As protein: CASSDQAGPASSYNEQFF.

As DNA, the CDR3 is TGTGCCAGTAGTGTTCTAGCGGGCGACACAGATACGCAGTATTTT. It is translated as CASSVLAGDTDTQYF. The genes are TRBV19 and TRBJ2-3; 8 bases line up with TRBD2. This CDR3 has 15 residues. The V gene's germline CDR1 is LNHDA and CDR2 SQIVND (reference sequence). Trimming cost V 5 bases and J 2 bases; bases outside gene matches: 6.

This clone was counted only a few times. V is TRBV15 and J is TRBJ1-2, with D unclear. V was shortened by 5 bases and J by 0 bases, with 10 bases between the two germline ends. CDR1 is LNHNV and CDR2 is YYDKDF in the germline V gene (reference sequence). The CDR3 has 14 amino acids. The CDR3 nucleotides are TGTGCCACCAGCCCCGGGGTCACTAACTATGGCTACACCTTC. Protein sequence: CATSPGVTNYGYTF.

This clone was picked up a small number of times. The chain carries TRBV28 and TRBJ1-5, with D possibly being TRBD1 (6 bases). Trimming left V 2 bases short and J 3 bases short, with 14 bases between. The CDR3 spans 16 residues. The V gene's germline CDR1 is MDHEN and CDR2 SYDVKM. The CDR3: CASSLAPDSLNQPQHF. CDR3 in DNA: TGTGCCAGCAGTTTAGCCCCGGACAGCCTCAATCAGCCCCAGCATTTT.

In this sample, this clone turned up a few times. This chain links TRBV5-4 with TRBJ2-3, with 11 bases matching TRBD1. CDR1 is SGHNT, CDR2 YYREEE, per germline (reference sequence). The CDR3 has 14 amino acids. Trimming cost V 10 bases and J 0 bases; bases outside gene matches: 4. The DNA for the CDR3 is TGTGCCGGACAGGGGGCAGGGAGCACAGATACGCAGTATTTT. It yields the protein CAGQGAGSTDTQYF. Variable domain in full (rest from reference TRBV5-4 and TRBJ2-3): ETGVTQSPTHLIKTRGQQVTLRCSSQSGHNTVSWYQQALGQGPQFIFQYYREEENGRGNFPPRFSGLQFPNYSSELNVNALELDDSALYLCAGQGAGSTDTQYFGPGTRLTVL.

There are a few counts of this clone. The junction differs from germline at one of its ends, possibly a read error. V is TRBV7-9 and J is TRBJ1-1; D perhaps matches TRBD1 (5 bases). This CDR3 has 14 residues. Germline V gene data show CDR1 as SEHNR and CDR2 as FQNEAQ (reference sequence). The CDR3 protein is CASSLGEGNAEAFF. The CDR3 DNA sequence: TGTGCCAGCAGCTTAGGGGAGGGGAACGCTGAAGCTTTCTTT.

This clone was detected only a few times. The chain has TRBV27 and TRBJ1-4; possibly TRBD1 for D (6 bases). The CDR3 extends over 15 amino acids. V lost 5 bases and J 5 bases, leaving 15 bases between the germline ends. Germline CDR1 is MNHEY and CDR2 is SMNVEV (reference sequence). The CDR3 DNA follows: TGTGCCAGCAGTCTCTTACAGGGACGGAATGAAAAACTGTTTTTT. Translated, it gives CASSLLQGRNEKLFF.

This clone was seen only a few times. The chain has TRBV6-6 and TRBJ2-7; maybe TRBD2 (5 bases). The CDR3 extends over 14 amino acids. V gave up 6 bases and J gave up 3 bases, with 15 bases separating them. Per the germline V gene, CDR1 is MNHNY and CDR2 is SVGAGI (reference sequence). The CDR3 DNA is TGTGCCAGCAGGAAGGAGCGGAATAACTACGAGCAGTACTTC. It encodes CASRKERNNYEQYF.

In its sample, this clone was seen a few times. This rearrangement joins TRBV6-5 to TRBJ2-1, with D maybe TRBD2 (5 bases). Germline V gene data show CDR1 as MNHEY and CDR2 as SVGAGI. This CDR3 is built from 14 residues. V lost 5 bases to trimming and J lost 6 bases, with 14 bases between them. CDR3 bases: TGTGCCAGCAGTCCGGACTTCCGGGGCAATGAGCAGTTCTTC. This encodes CASSPDFRGNEQFF.

This clone was observed a handful of times. The chain carries TRBV7-2 and TRBJ1-1, with D hard to call. The germline gives CDR1 SGHTA, CDR2 FQGNSA. V was trimmed by 0 bases and J by 8 bases, leaving 10 bases between them. This CDR3 is built from 13 residues. The CDR3 loop reads CASSLAVGREAFF. In DNA form, the CDR3 reads TGTGCCAGCAGCTTAGCGGTTGGTAGAGAAGCTTTCTTT.

This clone was observed a handful of times. The V gene is TRBV5-6, the J gene TRBJ2-6, with D possibly being TRBD1 (5 bases). The CDR3 loop spans 15 amino acids. Germline V lookup: CDR1 SGHDT, CDR2 YYEEEE. Trimming took 5 bases from V and 2 from J, leaving 11 bases between them. The chain's CDR3 is CASSILGPGANVLTF. The CDR3 nucleotides are TGTGCCAGCAGTATCCTGGGGCCTGGGGCCAACGTCCTGACTTTC.